A selection of T cell receptor beta chains follows, all from one sample in a study of Tregs in tolerant kidney transplant recipients. Profiled with immunoSEQ multiplex PCR; TCRdb holds only in-frame clones, not every one. Counted here are over 60,000 clones, roughly 84% occurring once; the ten biggest clones make up about 4%. The sample comprised CD4+ T cells from blood. The source of these receptors is a human donor in good health. Each CDR3 is given with its conserved first and last residue. D genes are given only for firm matches. Clone size is stated in some rows and not others, as once, few, many or a class when expanded.

size,J,D,V,DNA,CDR3
NA,TRBJ2-5,TRBD2,TRBV7-3,TGTGCCAGCAGCTCTAGCGGGAGGGCTCAAGAGACCCAGTACTTC,CASSSSGRAQETQYF
NA,TRBJ2-3,TRBD2,TRBV5-4,TGTGCCAGCAGCCCGGGGGGGCTAGCGGGAGTTCAAGATACGCAGTATTTT,CASSPGGLAGVQDTQYF
once,TRBJ2-2,TRBD1,TRBV15,TGTGCCACCAGCAGAGGAGACAGGGGCACCGGGGAGCTGTTTTTT,CATSRGDRGTGELFF
NA,TRBJ2-3,TRBD2,TRBV4-1,TGCGCCAGCGGGGGGGTAAGGACGAATACGCAGTATTTT,CASGGVRTNTQYF
NA,TRBJ2-3,NA,TRBV5-1,TGCGCCAGCAGCCCCGGCAGTCATGCAGATACGCAGTATTTT,CASSPGSHADTQYF
NA,TRBJ1-2,NA,TRBV5-8,TGTGCCAGCAGCTTGGGGCCAGGGAACTATGGCTACACCTTC,CASSLGPGNYGYTF
NA,TRBJ2-2,NA,TRBV2,TGTGCCAGCAGTACGGAGACGGGAAGGTACGGGGAGCTGTTTTTT,CASSTETGRYGELFF
once,TRBJ2-3,TRBD1,TRBV5-1,TGCGCCAGCAGCCGGGGCCCCCGACAGGGAACCACAGATACGCAGTATTTT,CASSRGPRQGTTDTQYF
NA,TRBJ1-1,NA,TRBV6-5,TGTGCCAGCAGTCTACAGGGTCGTTGGACTGAAGCTTTCTTT,CASSLQGRWTEAFF
NA,TRBJ1-4,NA,TRBV12-5,TGTGCTAGTGGTTTGGTAGGGTTTGGGAATGAAAAACTGTTTTTT,CASGLVGFGNEKLFF
NA,TRBJ2-1,NA,TRBV7-2,TGTGCCAGCAGCTTAGTCCTCGGCTCCTACAATGAGCAGTTCTTC,CASSLVLGSYNEQFF
NA,TRBJ1-2,NA,TRBV4-1,TGCGCCAGCAGCCAAGATGACCTACTTTGGACCGGCTATGGCTACACCTTC,CASSQDDLLWTGYGYTF
NA,TRBJ1-2,NA,TRBV5-4,TGTGCCAGCAGCTTGGGGGGAGGTTTCCCATATGGCTACACCTTC,CASSLGGGFPYGYTF
many,TRBJ1-2,TRBD1,TRBV14,TGTGCCAGCAGTCGGGACAGGTACTATGGCTACACCTTC,CASSRDRYYGYTF
NA,TRBJ2-3,NA,TRBV4-1,TGCGCCAGCAGCCAAAGGGGCGGGGTGGGAGATACGCAGTATTTT,CASSQRGGVGDTQYF